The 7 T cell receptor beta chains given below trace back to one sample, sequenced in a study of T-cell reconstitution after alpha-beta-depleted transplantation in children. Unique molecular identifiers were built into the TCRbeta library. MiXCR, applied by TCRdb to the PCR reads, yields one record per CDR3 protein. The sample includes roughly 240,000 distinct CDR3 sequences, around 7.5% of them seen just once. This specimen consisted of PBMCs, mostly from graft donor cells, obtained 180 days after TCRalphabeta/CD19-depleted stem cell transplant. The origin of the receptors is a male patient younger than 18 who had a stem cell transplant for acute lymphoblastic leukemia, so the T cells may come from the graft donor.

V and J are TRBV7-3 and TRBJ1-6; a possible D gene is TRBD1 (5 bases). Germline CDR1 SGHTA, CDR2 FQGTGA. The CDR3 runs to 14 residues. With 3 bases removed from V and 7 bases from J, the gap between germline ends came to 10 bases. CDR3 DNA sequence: TGTGCCAGCAGCTTTTTGGGGGTGAATTCACCCCTCCACTTT. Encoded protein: CASSFLGVNSPLHF.

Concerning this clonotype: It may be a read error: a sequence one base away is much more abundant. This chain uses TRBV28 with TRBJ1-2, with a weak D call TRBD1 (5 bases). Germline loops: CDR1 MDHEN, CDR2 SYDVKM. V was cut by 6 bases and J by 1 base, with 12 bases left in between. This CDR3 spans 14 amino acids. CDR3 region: CASSLTEVNYGYTF. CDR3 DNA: TGTGCCAGCAGCCTGACAGAGGTTAACTATGGCTACACCTTC.

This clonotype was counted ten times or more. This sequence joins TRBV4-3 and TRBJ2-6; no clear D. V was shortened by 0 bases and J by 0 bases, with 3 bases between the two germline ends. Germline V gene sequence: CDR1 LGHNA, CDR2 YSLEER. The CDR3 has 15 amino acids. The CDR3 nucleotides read TGCGCCAGCAGCCAAGATAGCTCTGGGGCCAACGTCCTGACTTTC. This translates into CASSQDSSGANVLTF.

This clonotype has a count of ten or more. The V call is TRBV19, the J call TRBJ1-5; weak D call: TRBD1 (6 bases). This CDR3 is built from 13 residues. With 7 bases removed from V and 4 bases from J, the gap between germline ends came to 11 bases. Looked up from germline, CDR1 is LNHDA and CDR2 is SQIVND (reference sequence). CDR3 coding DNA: TGTGCCAGTAAGCGGACAGCGAATCAGCCCCAGCATTTT. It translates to CASKRTANQPQHF.

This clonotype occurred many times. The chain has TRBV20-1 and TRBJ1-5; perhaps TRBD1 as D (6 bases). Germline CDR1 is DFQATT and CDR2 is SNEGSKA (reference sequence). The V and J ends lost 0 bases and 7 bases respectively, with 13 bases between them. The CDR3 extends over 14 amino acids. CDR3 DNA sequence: TGCAGTGCTAGAGACAGGGGAGGTGGGCAGCCCCAGCATTTT. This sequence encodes CSARDRGGGQPQHF.

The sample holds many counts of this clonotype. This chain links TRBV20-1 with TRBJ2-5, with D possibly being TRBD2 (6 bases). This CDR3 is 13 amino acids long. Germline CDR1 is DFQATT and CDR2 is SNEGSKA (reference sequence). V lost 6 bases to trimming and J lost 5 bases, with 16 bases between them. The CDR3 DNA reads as TGCAGTGCAAAACGGGAGTCCCGGGAGACCCAGTACTTC. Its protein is CSAKRESRETQYF.

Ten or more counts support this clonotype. The CDR3 DNA sequence: TGCAGTGCTCGGGACGGAAACATTCAGTACTTC. Protein: CSARDGNIQYF. V usage is TRBV20-1 and J usage is TRBJ2-4; perhaps D is TRBD1 or TRBD2 (5 bases each). This CDR3 spans 11 amino acids. V gave up 5 bases and J gave up 6 bases, with 8 bases separating them. The germline V gene has CDR1 DFQATT and CDR2 SNEGSKA (reference sequence).